The clone carrying this T cell receptor beta chain was observed once. These data belong to a study of blood T cell repertoires in COVID-19. Across the study: Collection of acute and convalescent COVID-19 samples took place in the United States, Italy and Spain. Sources were T cells, B-cell-depleted T cells, or PBMCs; the material itself was cDNA or gDNA.

CDR1 is SGHDT, CDR2 YYEEEE, per germline. With 4 bases clipped from V and 6 bases from J, the junction kept 12 bases outside the gene matches. The CDR3 covers 17 residues. Original data processing: Reference gene primer amplification yielded estimated nucleated cell counts. TCRdb's table, derived via immunoSEQ multiplex PCR, lists solely in-frame clones and lacks some. For V, J and clone size, that table is used; D and trimming come from the DNA. Among about 49,000 clones listed, less than 85% were seen once. Sequencing was done on a sample of peripheral blood. The sequence was obtained from a human donor in a cohort sampled during active COVID-19. The chain uses TRBV5-6 and TRBJ2-7; TRBD2 matches at 14 bases. The CDR3 DNA follows: TGTGCCAGCAGCGAAGGGGTGGGACTAGCGGGAGATCCCGAGCAGTACTTC. Translated: CASSEGVGLAGDPEQYF.